This T cell receptor (beta chain) was observed in a study of blood T cell repertoires in COVID-19. Study-level information: There were acute and convalescent COVID-19 samples, and they came from the United States, Italy and Spain. T cells, B-cell-depleted T cells, or PBMCs provided the cDNA or gDNA that served as material.

Per the original methods: Reference gene primer amplification in the assay estimated nucleated cell counts. Produced via immunoSEQ multiplex PCR; TCRdb's table is partial and in-frame only. The DNA gave D and trimming, while V, J and clone size come from that table. This table has about 150,000 clones, around 89% appearing once. Looked up from germline, CDR1 is MDHEN and CDR2 is SYDVKM. This CDR3 contains 11 residues. The ends were cut back, 3 bases at V and 12 bases at J, with 9 bases in the middle. The sequenced material came from peripheral blood. The sequence was obtained from a man in his sixties with active or convalescent COVID-19. The V call is TRBV28, the J call TRBJ2-1; D ambiguous. This CDR3 reads CASSLANWQFF. CDR3 coding DNA: TGTGCCAGCAGTTTGGCCAATTGGCAGTTCTTC.